These 17 T cell receptor beta chains were sequenced from one sample in a study of blood T cell repertoires in COVID-19. TCRdb keeps only in-frame clones here, not all; method: immunoSEQ multiplex PCR. The table records over 60,000 clones, around 80% of them present only once. Sequencing was carried out using peripheral blood. All receptors come from a human donor in a cohort sampled during active COVID-19.

The chain is built from TRBV3-1 (or the pseudogene TRBV3-2) and TRBJ2-5; tentatively, D is TRBD2 (11 bases). Trimming removed 1 base from V and 5 bases from J, with 41 bases in between. The CDR3 length is 24 residues. Germline lookup yields CDR1 LGHDT and CDR2 YNNKEL (reference sequence). CDR3 DNA: TGTGCCAGCAGCCAAGGCACCCCGGGACAGGGGTTTGGGAAGGCTAGCGGGAGGCGGGAGACCCAGTACTTC. Translated: CASSQGTPGQGFGKASGRRETQYF.

The gene calls are TRBV6-2 or TRBV6-3 and TRBJ2-1, with TRBD2 matching 13 bases. V trimming: 3 bases; J trimming: 10 bases; junction bases outside the gene matches: 9. The V gene's germline CDR1 is MNHEY and CDR2 SVGEGT. The CDR3 totals 16 residues. The CDR3: CASSYGLAGEWSEQFF. The CDR3 coding sequence is TGTGCCAGCAGTTATGGACTAGCGGGAGAGTGGTCCGAGCAGTTCTTC.

The chain recombines TRBV28 with TRBJ1-6; D uncertain. The germline V gene has CDR1 MDHEN and CDR2 SYDVKM. The length of the CDR3 is 12 residues. The V end was cut by 3 bases, the J end by 14 bases, with 11 bases between. This CDR3 is CASSLRLSTLHF. The DNA of the CDR3 is TGTGCCAGCAGTTTGAGATTATCAACCCTCCACTTT.

Details on this clone: This sample also contains other DNA sequences that code for the same CDR3. This chain joins TRBV9 and TRBJ2-1; a possible D gene is TRBD2 (6 bases). Per germline, CDR1 SGDLS and CDR2 YYNGEE. The CDR3 consists of 14 residues. Trimming left V 0 bases short and J 7 bases short, with 11 bases between. As DNA, the CDR3 is TGTGCCAGCAGCGTAGACGGGAGAGATAATGAGCAGTTCTTC. It encodes CASSVDGRDNEQFF.

This chain links TRBV7-2 with TRBJ1-4; weak D call: TRBD1 (5 bases). The germline CDR1 and CDR2 sequences are SGHTA and FQGNSA. The CDR3 totals 13 residues. The V gene lost 1 base and the J gene lost 17 bases, with 17 bases spanning the gap. The CDR3 DNA reads TGTGCCAGCAGCTTAGTTCGCGACGGGGGGTTCTTTTTT. It codes for CASSLVRDGGFFF.

The chain employs TRBV12-5 and TRBJ1-1; 8 bases are a match to TRBD1. The CDR3 consists of 16 residues. The V gene end was trimmed by 3 bases and the J gene end by 5 bases; junction bases not matched to a gene: 11. Germline lookup yields CDR1 LGHNT and CDR2 FRNRAP. The CDR3 loop reads CASGFWDRPGGTEAFF. As DNA, the CDR3 is TGTGCTAGTGGTTTTTGGGACAGGCCGGGGGGAACTGAAGCTTTCTTT.

This clone was seen a few times. The chain employs TRBV28 and TRBJ2-1, with no clear D. From germline, CDR1 is MDHEN and CDR2 SYDVKM. Trimming stripped 3 bases from V and 0 bases from J, with 12 bases between. The CDR3 is made up of 16 amino acids. DNA for the CDR3: TGTGCCAGCAGTTTTGAGTCGTATTACTCCTACAATGAGCAGTTCTTC. Protein sequence: CASSFESYYSYNEQFF.

The J gene is TRBJ2-2, the V gene TRBV2, with 11 bases that match TRBD2. Germline assignment: CDR1 SNHLY and CDR2 FYNNEI. The CDR3 contains 16 residues. J gave up 2 bases and V 4 bases, and 3 bases lay outside the gene matches. The CDR3: CASSATSGRNTGELFF. CDR3 sequence (DNA): TGTGCCAGCAGTGCTACTAGCGGGAGAAACACCGGGGAGCTGTTTTTT. Full variable domain (rest looked up from reference TRBV2 and TRBJ2-2): EPEVTQTPSHQVTQMGQEVILRCVPISNHLYFYWYRQILGQKVEFLVSFYNNEISEKSEIFDDQFSVERPDGSNFTLKIRSTKLEDSAMYFCASSATSGRNTGELFFGEGSRLTVL.

The chain combines TRBV28 with TRBJ2-7; 10 nucleotides agree with TRBD1. The germline CDR1 and CDR2 sequences are MDHEN and SYDVKM. V lost 3 bases and J lost 4; bases outside the gene matches: 6. The CDR3 extends over 15 amino acids. The CDR3 DNA sequence: TGTGCCAGCAGTTTTGGGGGACAGGGGACATACGAGCAGTACTTC. As protein: CASSFGGQGTYEQYF.

V usage is TRBV6-2 or TRBV6-3 and J usage is TRBJ2-5; 11 nucleotides align to TRBD2. The CDR3 is 16 residues long. Germline trimming cut 4 bases from V and 5 bases from J; bases unmatched to any gene: 9. Germline CDR1 and CDR2: MNHEY and SVGEGT. CDR3 nucleotide sequence: TGTGCCAGCAGTTTAGGGCTAGCGGGAGGCCGGGAGACCCAGTACTTC. It is translated as CASSLGLAGGRETQYF.

The gene calls are TRBV28 and TRBJ1-2, with D possibly matching TRBD1 (6 bases). Germline-derived CDR1 and CDR2 are MDHEN and SYDVKM. There are 15 residues in the CDR3. The V and J ends lost 4 bases and 0 bases respectively, with 12 bases between them. The CDR3, as DNA: TGTGCCAGCAGTTCCCGGACAGCTCCTAACTATGGCTACACCTTC. It specifies CASSSRTAPNYGYTF.

The V and J genes are TRBV5-1 and TRBJ1-4, with 8 bases aligning to TRBD1. From germline, CDR1 is SGHRS and CDR2 YFSETQ. Losses at the gene ends were 4 bases for V and 6 bases for J; bases not matched to a gene: 8. This CDR3 comprises 15 residues. The CDR3 here is CASSRREQGDEKLFF. The DNA of the CDR3 is TGCGCCAGCAGCCGTCGGGAACAGGGGGATGAAAAACTGTTTTTT.

The gene calls are TRBV4-1 and TRBJ1-3; 8 bases fit TRBD1. The trim removed 0 bases at V and 0 bases at J, leaving 13 bases unmatched. The CDR3 sequence is 20 residues long. Germline values: CDR1 MGHRA, CDR2 YSYEKL. The CDR3 DNA reads as TGCGCCAGCAGCCAAGAATTTTATGGTCGTGGGACAGGCTCTGGAAACACCATATATTTT. Encoded protein: CASSQEFYGRGTGSGNTIYF.

This clone came up many times. DNA for the CDR3: TGTGCCAGTAGTCCCAAGGGAGGAAGAAACATTCAGTACTTC. Its protein is CASSPKGGRNIQYF. The V and J genes are TRBV19 and TRBJ2-4; possibly TRBD2 for D (6 bases). Germline CDR1 reads LNHDA; CDR2 reads SQIVND (reference sequence). The CDR3 totals 14 residues. Trimming took off 5 bases at V and 6 bases at J, with 14 bases between the two ends.

The V and J genes are TRBV4-1 and TRBJ2-7; D is perhaps TRBD1 (5 bases). Germline CDR1 and CDR2: MGHRA and YSYEKL. The V end was cut by 4 bases, the J end by 1 base, with 11 bases between. The CDR3 covers 14 residues. CDR3 nucleotides: TGCGCCAGCAGCCTAATACAGGAATCCTACGAGCAGTACTTC. Amino acids: CASSLIQESYEQYF.

The chain has TRBV2 and TRBJ2-7; TRBD1 matches at 10 bases. Germline CDR1 is SNHLY and CDR2 is FYNNEI. J gave up 2 bases and V 5 bases, and 18 bases lay outside the gene matches. This CDR3 has 19 residues. The CDR3 DNA sequence: TGTGCCAGCAGTTCTCAATTGACAGGGGGCCACGGGGGGACCTACGAGCAGTACTTC. Amino acid sequence: CASSSQLTGGHGGTYEQYF.

V usage is TRBV6-4 and J usage is TRBJ2-7; a weak D match, TRBD2 (5 bases). The V end was cut by 6 bases, the J end by 1 base, with 13 bases between. Germline V gives CDR1 MRHNA, CDR2 SNTAGT. The CDR3 totals 14 residues. The CDR3 here is CASSGVLRSYEQYF. The CDR3 nucleotides read TGTGCCAGCAGCGGGGTCCTACGATCCTACGAGCAGTACTTC.